A single sample gave rise to the 28 T cell receptor beta chains below, sequenced in a study of T cell repertoires in ileal Crohn's disease. The repertoire was sequenced with immunoSEQ multiplex PCR; TCRdb's copy has only in-frame clones and lacks some. The table has about 2,400 clones, 65% to 80% seen once. Sequences were obtained from ileal tissue. These TCRs come from an adult with Crohn's disease.

The chain couples TRBV28 to TRBJ2-7, with 7 bases that match TRBD1. The germline gives CDR1 MDHEN, CDR2 SYDVKM. This CDR3 is 13 amino acids long. With 10 bases clipped from V and 2 bases from J, the junction kept 8 bases outside the gene matches. The CDR3 region is CATHRGNPYEQYF. Written as DNA, the CDR3 is TGTGCCACCCACAGGGGTAATCCCTACGAGCAGTACTTC.

The chain is built from TRBV7-9 and TRBJ2-1; TRBD2 matches 10 bases. The length of the CDR3 is 15 residues. Germline CDR1 is SEHNR and CDR2 is FQNEAQ (reference sequence). Trimming removed 1 base from V and 12 bases from J; junction bases left unmatched: 9. The CDR3 DNA reads TGTGCCAGCAGCTTAGGCGCTAGCGGGGGCCAGCGGCAGTTCTTC. It translates to CASSLGASGGQRQFF.

This chain links TRBV4-3 with TRBJ2-1, with TRBD1 matching over 9 bases. The J segment lost 8 bases and the V segment lost 1 base, leaving 6 bases of the junction unmatched. CDR3 length equals 15 residues. Germline CDR1 and CDR2: LGHNA and YSLEER. In nucleotides, the CDR3 is TGCGCCAGCAGCCAAGGAAACGACAGGGGGGATGAGCAGTTCTTC. Its translation is CASSQGNDRGDEQFF.

The chain links TRBV4-3 to TRBJ2-1; D might be TRBD2 (5 bases). The CDR3 is 16 residues long. Germline CDR1 and CDR2: LGHNA and YSLEER. The V and J ends lost 0 bases and 5 bases respectively, with 14 bases between them. CDR3 in amino acids: CASSQDAASRDNEQFF. The CDR3 bases are TGCGCCAGCAGCCAAGATGCTGCTAGCAGAGACAATGAGCAGTTCTTC.

This rearrangement joins TRBV18 to TRBJ1-1; 8 bases align to TRBD1. CDR1 is KGHSH and CDR2 is LQKENI in the germline V gene. The CDR3 runs 14 residues. The V gene end was trimmed by 1 base and the J gene end by 8 bases; junction bases not matched to a gene: 6. CDR3 sequence reads: CASSPQQGEDEAFF. In nucleotides, the CDR3 is TGTGCCAGCTCACCACAACAGGGGGAAGACGAAGCTTTCTTT.

This clone was recorded a few times. The CDR3 protein is CASSQAPAPSTDTQYF. The CDR3 DNA reads TGCGCCAGCAGCCAAGCTCCTGCGCCTAGCACAGATACGCAGTATTTT. The chain is built from TRBV4-3 and TRBJ2-3; no firm D call. The CDR3 consists of 16 residues. V dropped 1 base and J dropped 0 bases, with 11 bases sitting between them. In germline, CDR1 is LGHNA, CDR2 YSLEER.

This sequence joins TRBV4-3 and TRBJ1-3; 8 nucleotides align to TRBD1. V lost 5 bases and J lost 0; bases outside the gene matches: 9. Germline V CDR1 and CDR2: LGHNA, YSLEER. The CDR3 has 17 amino acids. The CDR3 DNA reads TGCGCCAGCAGCTCTGGGACAGGCCCGAGCTCTGGAAACACCATATATTTT. This translates into CASSSGTGPSSGNTIYF.

This clone turned up a few times. The chain has TRBV6-5 and TRBJ1-1; TRBD1 matches 10 bases. Per germline, CDR1 MNHEY and CDR2 SVGAGI. This CDR3 contains 14 residues. Germline trimming cut 10 bases from V and 6 bases from J; bases unmatched to any gene: 11. The CDR3 region is CATVKGQGNAEAFF. For the CDR3, the DNA is TGTGCCACCGTGAAGGGACAGGGGAATGCTGAAGCTTTCTTT.

V usage is TRBV4-3 and J usage is TRBJ1-4; 9 positions match TRBD1. Per the germline V gene, CDR1 is LGHNA and CDR2 is YSLEER. The J segment lost 8 bases and the V segment lost 0 bases, leaving 4 bases of the junction unmatched. The CDR3 runs 15 residues. The CDR3 DNA is TGCGCCAGCAGCCAAGATGGGACAGGGAACGAAAAACTGTTTTTT. This codes for CASSQDGTGNEKLFF.

This clone occurred a few times. The J gene is TRBJ1-4, the V gene TRBV7-9; perhaps TRBD1 as D (5 bases). This CDR3 is 12 amino acids long. CDR1 and CDR2 from the germline V gene are SEHNR and FQNEAQ (reference sequence). V dropped 2 bases and J dropped 13 bases, with 11 bases sitting between them. The CDR3: CASSLISGGLFF. The CDR3 nucleotides are TGTGCCAGCAGCTTAATCTCCGGGGGACTGTTTTTT.

The V call is TRBV6-6, the J call TRBJ1-4, with 8 bases that match TRBD1. This CDR3 comprises 15 residues. V gave up 2 bases and J gave up 4 bases; unmatched junction bases: 3. Germline V CDR1 and CDR2: MNHNY, SVGAGI (reference sequence). For the CDR3, the DNA is TGTGCCAGCAGTTACGGGGACAGGAGTAATGAAAAACTGTTTTTT. Amino acid sequence: CASSYGDRSNEKLFF.

This chain uses TRBV18 with TRBJ2-1; D is ambiguous. The CDR3 spans 11 residues. V lost 4 bases, J lost 7 bases, and 5 bases lay in between. Germline-derived CDR1 and CDR2 are KGHSH and LQKENI. The CDR3 nucleotides are TGTGCCAGCTCACTAGCTAATGAGCAGTTCTTC. This gives the protein CASSLANEQFF.

This rearrangement joins TRBV7-9 to TRBJ1-4; 11 bases align to TRBD1. V dropped 5 bases and J dropped 8; count of bases not matched to a gene: 10. Looked up from germline, CDR1 is SEHNR and CDR2 is FQNEAQ (reference sequence). This CDR3 comprises 16 residues. DNA for the CDR3: TGTGCCAGCAGCCCCGGACAGGGGGCCTTTGGGGAAAAACTGTTTTTT. It specifies CASSPGQGAFGEKLFF.

J is TRBJ1-1 and V is TRBV7-6; TRBD1 matches 7 bases. J lost 5 bases, V lost 4 bases, and 1 base had no gene match. In germline, CDR1 is SGHVS, CDR2 FNYEAQ. The CDR3 has 12 amino acids. The CDR3 loop reads CASSSRGTEAFF. The CDR3, as DNA: TGTGCCAGCAGCTCCAGGGGGACTGAAGCTTTCTTT.

The rearrangement joins TRBV4-2 to TRBJ2-7; 12 bases fit TRBD1. Germline V gene lookup returns CDR1 LGHNA and CDR2 YNFKEQ. V was pared by 1 base and J by 4 bases, with 5 bases of the junction left unmatched. The CDR3 covers 16 residues. DNA for the CDR3: TGTGCCAGCAGCCAAGTTCCGGGACAGGGGGCGTACGAGCAGTACTTC. Its translation: CASSQVPGQGAYEQYF.

The chain recombines TRBV19 with TRBJ1-5; D not resolved. The CDR3 loop spans 16 amino acids. CDR1 is LNHDA and CDR2 is SQIVND in the germline V gene (reference sequence). The V gene lost 1 base and the J gene lost 0 bases, with 10 bases spanning the gap. The CDR3: CASSIGAAYSNQPQHF. The DNA of the CDR3 is TGTGCCAGTAGTATAGGGGCAGCTTATAGCAATCAGCCCCAGCATTTT.

This clone has just a few counts. The CDR3 nucleotides read TGTGCCAGCAGCCCTCCGGGACTAGCGGACCATTACGAGCAGTACGTC. It codes for CASSPPGLADHYEQYV. The genes are TRBV5-5 and TRBJ2-7; 11 bases align to TRBD2. The CDR3 sequence is 16 residues long. V gave up 4 bases and J gave up 4 bases; unmatched junction bases: 10. Germline CDR1 SGHKS, CDR2 YYEKEE (reference sequence).

V is TRBV29-1 and J is TRBJ2-5; no definite D call. The CDR3 is 12 amino acids. The V gene's germline CDR1 is SQVTM and CDR2 ANQGSEA. The V end was cut by 6 bases, the J end by 5 bases, with 13 bases between. CDR3 DNA sequence: TGCAGCGTCCTGTCCTACGGGGAGACCCAGTACTTC. The encoded protein is CSVLSYGETQYF.

This clone appeared a few times. This chain connects TRBV15 to TRBJ1-1, with TRBD1 identical over 7 bases. Germline V gene sequence: CDR1 LNHNV, CDR2 YYDKDF (reference sequence). Losses at the gene ends were 0 bases for V and 7 bases for J; bases not matched to a gene: 2. CDR3 length: 13 residues. This chain's CDR3 is CATSREGDSEAFF. CDR3 coding DNA: TGTGCCACCAGCAGAGAGGGGGACAGTGAAGCTTTCTTT.

The genes are TRBV6-1 and TRBJ2-1; TRBD1 is a possible D gene (6 bases). Trimming removed 5 bases from V and 7 bases from J, with 12 bases in between. Germline CDR1 and CDR2: MNHNS and SASEGT. CDR3 length: 13 amino acids. CDR3 residues: CASSLGHMNEQFF. DNA for the CDR3: TGTGCCAGCAGTTTGGGACATATGAATGAGCAGTTCTTC.

The V gene is TRBV18, the J gene TRBJ1-6; D perhaps matches TRBD1 (6 bases). The CDR3 runs 15 residues. Per the germline V gene, CDR1 is KGHSH and CDR2 is LQKENI. Between the trimmed V and J ends, which lost 3 bases and 7 bases, there was a span of 13 bases. The CDR3 region is CASSPNGRGNSPLHF. The CDR3 coding sequence is TGTGCCAGCTCACCTAATGGCAGGGGAAATTCACCCCTCCACTTT.

This clone was detected only a few times. At one boundary the junction diverges from the germline segment, which might be a read error. The chain couples TRBV5-1 to TRBJ2-1; TRBD1 agrees at 7 bases. CDR1 SGHRS and CDR2 YFSETQ come from the germline V gene. This CDR3 comprises 15 residues. This CDR3 reads CASSLEQGAYNEQFF. In DNA form, the CDR3 reads TGTGCCAGCAGCTTGGAGCAGGGGGCCTACAATGAGCAGTTCTTC.

The CDR3 coding sequence is TGTGCCAGCAGCTCGGACAGGGCCATTGGCTACACCTTC. Protein: CASSSDRAIGYTF. This rearrangement joins TRBV7-2 to TRBJ1-2; 8 positions agree with TRBD1. Germline V gene sequence: CDR1 SGHTA, CDR2 FQGNSA. CDR3 length: 13 residues. The V and J ends lost 4 bases and 7 bases, in that order; junction bases with no gene match: 5.

The V call is TRBV9, the J call TRBJ2-3; 11 bases align to TRBD2. Germline assignment: CDR1 SGDLS and CDR2 YYNGEE. V lost 4 bases, J lost 2 bases, and 9 bases stayed unmatched. The CDR3 length is 17 residues. CDR3 bases: TGTGCCAGCAGCATAACTAGCGGGAGAGGGAACACAGATACGCAGTATTTT. Protein sequence: CASSITSGRGNTDTQYF.

In this sample, this clone turned up once. The chain combines TRBV5-1 with TRBJ2-5; 9 bases map to TRBD2. The closer fit of TRBJ2-7 to the DNA end suggests the J call may be wrong. Germline CDR1 reads SGHRS; CDR2 reads YFSETQ. The CDR3 consists of 17 residues. The CDR3 DNA reads TGCGCCAGCAGCTTGAGTAGCGGGGGCCTACTGCCCTACGAGCAGTACTTC. Protein product: CASSLSSGGLLPYEQYF.

The chain recombines TRBV5-5 with TRBJ1-5; perhaps TRBD1 as D (5 bases). CDR3 length: 14 amino acids. V shed 4 bases and J shed 5 bases, with 13 bases lying between them. The germline CDR1 and CDR2 sequences are SGHKS and YYEKEE (reference sequence). The CDR3 DNA reads as TGTGCCAGCAGCGGAGGGGAGTTGTATCAGCCCCAGCATTTT. Translation gives CASSGGELYQPQHF.

The chain combines TRBV6-1 with TRBJ2-5; D may be TRBD2 (5 bases). This CDR3 spans 13 amino acids. The germline V gene encodes CDR1 MNHNS and CDR2 SASEGT. Between the trimmed V and J ends, which lost 7 bases and 7 bases, there was a span of 16 bases. The CDR3 loop reads CASTPDGAGTQYF. The CDR3, as DNA: TGTGCCAGCACCCCCGACGGCGCGGGGACCCAGTACTTC.

The chain combines TRBV9 with TRBJ2-7; D not resolved. Germline V CDR1 and CDR2: SGDLS, YYNGEE. The CDR3 loop spans 12 amino acids. Trimming left V 6 bases short and J 0 bases short, with 7 bases between. The CDR3 loop reads CASTRHSYEQYV. The CDR3 DNA reads TGTGCCAGCACCAGGCACTCCTACGAGCAGTACGTC.